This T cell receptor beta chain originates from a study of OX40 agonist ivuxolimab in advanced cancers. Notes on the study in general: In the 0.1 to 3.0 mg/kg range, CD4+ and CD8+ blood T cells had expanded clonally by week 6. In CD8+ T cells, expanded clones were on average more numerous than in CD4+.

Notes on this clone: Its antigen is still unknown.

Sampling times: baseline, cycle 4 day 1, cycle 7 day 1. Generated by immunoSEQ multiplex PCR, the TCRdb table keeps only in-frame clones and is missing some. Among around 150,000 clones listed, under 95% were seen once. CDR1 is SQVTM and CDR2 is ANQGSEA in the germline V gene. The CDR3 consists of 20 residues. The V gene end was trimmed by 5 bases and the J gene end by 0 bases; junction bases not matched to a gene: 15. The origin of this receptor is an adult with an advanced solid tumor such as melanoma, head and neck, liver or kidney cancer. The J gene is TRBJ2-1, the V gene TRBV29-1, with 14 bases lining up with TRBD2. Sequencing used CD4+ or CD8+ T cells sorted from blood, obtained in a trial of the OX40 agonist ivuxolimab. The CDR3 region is CSVFMPGLAGAGHSYNEQFF. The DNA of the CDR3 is TGCAGCGTTTTTATGCCGGGACTAGCGGGAGCAGGGCACTCCTACAATGAGCAGTTCTTC.